This T cell receptor beta chain derives from a study of T-cell memory formation after mild COVID-19. Each CDR3 protein is one row after TCRdb ran MiXCR on the 5' RACE reads. The sample includes approximately 250,000 distinct CDR3 sequences, approximately 15% of them seen just once. Worth noting for this clonotype: Its antigen is not known.

Study results and limitations: In pre-infection memory, a portion of responding clones appeared, which suggested that cross-reactive memory joined.

Trimming shortened V by 5 bases and J by 7 bases, and 13 bases separated the two germline ends. The CDR3 contains 13 residues. The germline CDR1 and CDR2 sequences are SGHKS and YYEKEE (reference sequence). This chain connects TRBV5-5 to TRBJ2-1; D remains unclear. Sample: PBMCs or a T cell subset sorted from them (not recorded which). This TCR derives from a man younger than 30 who had mild COVID-19 (a few samples of this study predate the infection). Cell type and time point are not known. The CDR3, as DNA: TGTGCCAGCAGACGTGAGGTGGGGAATGAGCAGTTCTTC. This codes for CASRREVGNEQFF.